These 10 T cell receptor beta chains were sequenced from one sample in a study of PD-L1 blockade in urothelial cancer. Libraries were prepared by immunoSEQ multiplex PCR; TCRdb keeps only in-frame clonotypes and omits some of them. The table records about 100,000 clones, about 89% of them present only once. Sequencing used PBMCs, obtained around atezolizumab (anti-PD-L1) treatment. Every receptor here comes from a woman over 75 with urothelial cancer.

This chain uses TRBV4-1 with TRBJ2-5; 9 bases are a match to TRBD2. The junction had 15 bases not matched to a gene; V was cut back by 4 bases and J by 3 bases. This CDR3 is built from 18 residues. Germline V gene lookup returns CDR1 MGHRA and CDR2 YSYEKL. CDR3 sequence: CASSLTGRSSGKKETQYF. CDR3 in DNA: TGCGCCAGCAGCCTTACCGGAAGGTCTAGCGGGAAGAAAGAGACCCAGTACTTC.

This chain joins TRBV7-3 and TRBJ2-2; TRBD1 might be the D (6 bases). The CDR3 covers 15 residues. V lost 3 bases and J lost 0, with 8 bases in between. Per the germline V gene, CDR1 is SGHTA and CDR2 is FQGTGA. In DNA, the CDR3 is TGTGCCAGCAGCTTCGACAGGACGAACACCGGGGAGCTGTTTTTT. This codes for CASSFDRTNTGELFF.

As DNA, the CDR3 is TGTGCCAGCAGTTTATATCCAGAAAGCACAGATACGCAGTATTTT. Its protein product is CASSLYPESTDTQYF. The chain joins TRBV27 to TRBJ2-3; the D is unclear. In germline, CDR1 is MNHEY, CDR2 SMNVEV (reference sequence). The CDR3 length is 15 residues. V dropped 1 base and J dropped 0 bases, with 8 bases sitting between them.

The CDR3 DNA sequence: TGTGCCAGCAGTTTATTTTCACCTTCCCGGGGAAACACCATATATTTT. Translated, it gives CASSLFSPSRGNTIYF. This chain connects TRBV27 to TRBJ1-3; D is unclear. Trimming stripped 1 base from V and 4 bases from J, with 14 bases between. The V gene's germline CDR1 is MNHEY and CDR2 SMNVEV (reference sequence). CDR3 length equals 16 residues.

CDR3 nucleotides: TGTGCCAGCAGCCAAGGCGCAGTGAACAGGGGGCGCGGGGACACCATATATTTT. Residues: CASSQGAVNRGRGDTIYF. The chain joins TRBV4-2 to TRBJ1-3; 9 bases line up with TRBD1. Trimming cost V 1 base and J 8 bases; bases outside gene matches: 15. This CDR3 region has 18 residues. Per germline, CDR1 LGHNA and CDR2 YNFKEQ.

The chain has TRBV11-3 and TRBJ2-1; TRBD2 matches at 7 bases. The CDR3 loop spans 16 amino acids. Losses at the gene ends were 0 bases for V and 7 bases for J; bases not matched to a gene: 9. Germline V gives CDR1 SGHNT, CDR2 YENEEA. DNA of the CDR3: TGTGCCAGCAGCTTAGAGGTGGCGGGAGTGGGGAATGAGCAGTTCTTC. This gives the protein CASSLEVAGVGNEQFF.

J is TRBJ2-7 and V is TRBV6-6; 10 bases are shared with TRBD1. The V gene end was trimmed by 5 bases and the J gene end by 4 bases; junction bases not matched to a gene: 2. The CDR3 totals 13 residues. Per germline, CDR1 MNHNY and CDR2 SVGAGI (reference sequence). CDR3 nucleotides: TGTGCCAGCAGTAGGGACAGGGGTTACGAGCAGTACTTC. Its protein product is CASSRDRGYEQYF.

V and J are TRBV5-1 and TRBJ2-1, with 7 positions matching TRBD1. The germline V gene has CDR1 SGHRS and CDR2 YFSETQ. J gave up 2 bases and V 6 bases, and 5 bases lay outside the gene matches. The CDR3 is 14 residues long. DNA for the CDR3: TGCGCCAGCACGCGGACAGGAGCCTACAATGAGCAGTTCTTC. Translated: CASTRTGAYNEQFF.

This clone was recorded once. The V and J genes are TRBV7-8 and TRBJ2-7; maybe TRBD2 (6 bases). Germline CDR1 reads SGHVS; CDR2 reads FQNEAQ. V was shortened by 3 bases and J by 1 base, with 10 bases between the two germline ends. The CDR3 is 14 amino acids. For the CDR3, the DNA is TGTGCCAGCAGCTTCCCGGGACTGTCCTACGAGCAGTACTTC. The encoded protein is CASSFPGLSYEQYF. Filled out from reference TRBV7-8 and TRBJ2-7, the complete variable domain reads GAGVSQSPRYKVAKRGQDVALRCDPISGHVSLFWYQQALGQGPEFLTYFQNEAQLDKSGLPSDRFFAERPEGSVSTLKIQRTQQEDSAVYLCASSFPGLSYEQYFGPGTRLTVT.

The chain carries TRBV9 and TRBJ1-5, with TRBD1 matching over 7 bases. With 3 bases clipped from V and 5 bases from J, the junction kept 8 bases outside the gene matches. The CDR3 sequence is 15 residues long. Germline V CDR1 and CDR2: SGDLS, YYNGEE. The CDR3 sequence: CASSGGRGRDQPQHF. CDR3 DNA sequence: TGTGCCAGCAGCGGAGGTAGGGGGCGCGATCAGCCCCAGCATTTT.